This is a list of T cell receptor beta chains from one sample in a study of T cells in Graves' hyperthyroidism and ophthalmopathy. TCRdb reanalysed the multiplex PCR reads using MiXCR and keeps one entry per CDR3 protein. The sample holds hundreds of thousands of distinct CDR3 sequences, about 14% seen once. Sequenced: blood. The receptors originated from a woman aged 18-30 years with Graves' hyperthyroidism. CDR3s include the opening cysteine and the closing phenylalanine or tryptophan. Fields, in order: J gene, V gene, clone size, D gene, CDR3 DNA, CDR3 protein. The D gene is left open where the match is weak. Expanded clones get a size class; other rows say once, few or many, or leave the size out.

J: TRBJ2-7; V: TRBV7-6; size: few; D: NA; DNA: TGTGCCAGCAGCTTAGTGGCCGGGAGTGAATACGAGCAGTACTTC; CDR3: CASSLVAGSEYEQYF
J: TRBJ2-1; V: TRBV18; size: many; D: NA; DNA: TGTGCCAGCTCACCATGGGACGTAAATGAGCAGTTCTTC; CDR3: CASSPWDVNEQFF
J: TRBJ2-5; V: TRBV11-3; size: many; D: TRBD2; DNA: TGTGCCAGCAGCGCCGGCCTAGCGGCTCAAGAGACCCAGTACTTC; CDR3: CASSAGLAAQETQYF
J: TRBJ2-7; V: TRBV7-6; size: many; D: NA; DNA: TGTGCCAGCAGTATTCTACCCGACAACTCCTACGAGCAGTACTTC; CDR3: CASSILPDNSYEQYF
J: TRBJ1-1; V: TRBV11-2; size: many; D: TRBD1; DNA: TGTGCCAGCAGCTTAGAGACAGGGGGGAACACTGAAGCTTTCTTT; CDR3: CASSLETGGNTEAFF
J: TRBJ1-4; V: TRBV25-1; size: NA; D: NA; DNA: TGTGCCAGCAGTAAGAGGACAGACTATAATGAAAAACTGTTTTTT; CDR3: CASSKRTDYNEKLFF
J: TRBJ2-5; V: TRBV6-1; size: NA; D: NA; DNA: TGTGCCAGCTCAAGGCGAATTTTGGAGACCCAGTACTTC; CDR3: CASSRRILETQYF
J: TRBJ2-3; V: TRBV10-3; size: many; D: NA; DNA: TGTGCCATCAGTGAGTCTCCGCGGATCCTACAAGGGGATACGCAGTATTTT; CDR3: CAISESPRILQGDTQYF
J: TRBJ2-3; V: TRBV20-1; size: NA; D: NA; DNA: TGCAGTGCCAAGAACCGGGCCCTCGGGGATACGCAGTATTTT; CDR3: CSAKNRALGDTQYF
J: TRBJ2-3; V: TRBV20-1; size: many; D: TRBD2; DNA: TGCAGTGCTAGAGTTCGGGGCGGGAGCTTGGATACGCAGTATTTT; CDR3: CSARVRGGSLDTQYF
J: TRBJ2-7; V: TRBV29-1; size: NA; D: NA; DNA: TGCAGCGTTGGAAGAGGCTACGAGCAGTACTTC; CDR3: CSVGRGYEQYF
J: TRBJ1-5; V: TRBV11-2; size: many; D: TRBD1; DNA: TGTGCCAGCAGCTTAGGGTCGACAGGGAATAGCAATCAGCCCCAGCATTTT; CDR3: CASSLGSTGNSNQPQHF
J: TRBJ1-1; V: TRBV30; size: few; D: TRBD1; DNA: TGTGCCGGGTCGTCTGCTAAGAACAGGGGGCCCGAAGCTTTCTTT; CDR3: CAGSSAKNRGPEAFF
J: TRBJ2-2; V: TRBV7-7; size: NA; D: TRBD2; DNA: TGTGCCAGCAGCTTAGGCCTCTCTAGCGGGAGAGAAACCGGGGAGCTGTTTTTT; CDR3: CASSLGLSSGRETGELFF
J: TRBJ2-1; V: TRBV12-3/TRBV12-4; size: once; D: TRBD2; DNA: TGTGCCAGCAGTTTCGGGACTAGCCAATTCCCGTACAATGAGCAGTTCTTC; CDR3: CASSFGTSQFPYNEQFF
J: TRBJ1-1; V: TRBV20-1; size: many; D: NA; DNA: TGCAGTGCTATTAGACCAGGGCGAAGCACTGAAGCTTTCTTT; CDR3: CSAIRPGRSTEAFF
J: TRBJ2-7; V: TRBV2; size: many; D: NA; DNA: TGTGCCAGCAGTCGAAACCTCTCAGGGCGCGAGCAGTACTTC; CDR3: CASSRNLSGREQYF
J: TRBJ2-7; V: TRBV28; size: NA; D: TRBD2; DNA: TGTGCCAGCAGTTCGGGACTAGCGGAAGACTACGAGCAGTACTTC; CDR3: CASSSGLAEDYEQYF
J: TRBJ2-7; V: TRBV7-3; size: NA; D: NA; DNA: TGTGCCAGCAGCGGAGTAGGCAGGAAAGATCCGGACTACGAGCAGTACTTC; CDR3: CASSGVGRKDPDYEQYF
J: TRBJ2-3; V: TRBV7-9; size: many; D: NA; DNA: TGTGCCAGCAGCCAAGGATTTGGACGAGATACGCAGTATTTT; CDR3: CASSQGFGRDTQYF
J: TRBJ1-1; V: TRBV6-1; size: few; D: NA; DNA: TGTGCCAGCAGACCATTGACAGACATGAACACTGAAGCTTTCTTT; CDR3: CASRPLTDMNTEAFF
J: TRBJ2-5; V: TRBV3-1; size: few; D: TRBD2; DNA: TGTGCCAGCAGCCAAGGACTAGCGGGGATGTACCAAGAGACCCAGTACTTC; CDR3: CASSQGLAGMYQETQYF
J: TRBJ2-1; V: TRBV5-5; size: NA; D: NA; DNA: TGTGCCAGCAGCCATAACCTAAGGAATGAGCAGTTCTTC; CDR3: CASSHNLRNEQFF
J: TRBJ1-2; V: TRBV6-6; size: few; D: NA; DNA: TGTGCCAGCAGTTACGCGGGACTGCACTATGGCTACACCTTC; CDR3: CASSYAGLHYGYTF
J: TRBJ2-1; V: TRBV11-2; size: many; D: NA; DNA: TGTGCCAGCAGCTTACACGGGAACCTCAATGAGCAGTTCTTC; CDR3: CASSLHGNLNEQFF
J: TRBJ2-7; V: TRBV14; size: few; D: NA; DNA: TGTGCCAGCAGCCAAGATGCGTCGGGGGACGAGCAGTACTTC; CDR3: CASSQDASGDEQYF
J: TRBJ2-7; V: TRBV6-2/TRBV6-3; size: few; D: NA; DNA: TGTGCCAGCAGTTACTCGTCCCAGTACTACGAGCAGTACTTC; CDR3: CASSYSSQYYEQYF